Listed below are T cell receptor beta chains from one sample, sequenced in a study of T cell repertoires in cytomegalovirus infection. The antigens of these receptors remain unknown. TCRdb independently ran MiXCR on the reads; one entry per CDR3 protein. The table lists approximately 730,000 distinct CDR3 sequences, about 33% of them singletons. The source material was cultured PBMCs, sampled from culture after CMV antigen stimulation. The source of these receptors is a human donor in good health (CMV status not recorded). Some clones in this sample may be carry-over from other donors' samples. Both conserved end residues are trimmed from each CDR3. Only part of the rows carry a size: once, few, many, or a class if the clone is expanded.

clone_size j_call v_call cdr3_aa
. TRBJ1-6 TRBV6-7 ASRGIYNSPLH
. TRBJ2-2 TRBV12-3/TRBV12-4 ASSPNSGTANTGELF
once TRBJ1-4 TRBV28 ASSSEVEKLF
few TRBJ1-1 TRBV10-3 AISGTQGGDTEAF
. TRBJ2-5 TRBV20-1 SAEGTSGSQSPPY
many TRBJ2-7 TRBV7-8 ASAPRTSGGYEQY
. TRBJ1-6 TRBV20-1 SASRESSYNSPLH
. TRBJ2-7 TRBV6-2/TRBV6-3 ASSRATGTYEQY
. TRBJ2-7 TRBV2 ASSHLGPDEQY
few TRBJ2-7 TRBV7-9 ASRGPYEQY
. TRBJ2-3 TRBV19 ASTGTGGSGTQY
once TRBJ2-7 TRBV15 ATSRDRDEQY
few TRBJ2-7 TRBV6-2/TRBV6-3 ASRRTVSYEQY
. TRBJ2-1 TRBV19 ASSISSGRPSEQF
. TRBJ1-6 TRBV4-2 ASSLGGGVSPLH
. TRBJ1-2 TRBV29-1 SVEDYKGSAYGYT
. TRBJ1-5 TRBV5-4 ASSPRIRRPGPNQPQH
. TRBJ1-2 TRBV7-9 AISSYRVYGYT
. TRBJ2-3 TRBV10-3 ATREGGTTDTQY
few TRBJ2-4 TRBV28 ASRGAPLNIQY
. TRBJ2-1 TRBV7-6 ASSQFKGSSYNEQF
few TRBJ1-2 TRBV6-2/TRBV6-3 ASSFPKGQAVWDGYT
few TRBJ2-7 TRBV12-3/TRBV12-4 ASSLAPGNNEQY
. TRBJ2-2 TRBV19 ASSIYRSGELF
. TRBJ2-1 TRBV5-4 ASSPTSGETHEQF